This T cell receptor (beta chain) stems from a study of blood T cell repertoires in COVID-19. Germline V gives CDR1 MDHEN, CDR2 SYDVKM. V gave up 5 bases and J gave up 0 bases, with 13 bases separating them. There are 15 residues in the CDR3. TCRdb keeps only in-frame clones here, not all; method: immunoSEQ multiplex PCR. The table has about 99,000 clones, about 90% seen once. V is TRBV28 and J is TRBJ1-2; D is ambiguous. This clonotype was obtained from a human donor in a cohort sampled during active COVID-19. Sequenced: peripheral blood. DNA of the CDR3: TGTGCCAGCAGTGTGACAAGTACGGCTAACTATGGCTACACCTTC. It yields the protein CASSVTSTANYGYTF.